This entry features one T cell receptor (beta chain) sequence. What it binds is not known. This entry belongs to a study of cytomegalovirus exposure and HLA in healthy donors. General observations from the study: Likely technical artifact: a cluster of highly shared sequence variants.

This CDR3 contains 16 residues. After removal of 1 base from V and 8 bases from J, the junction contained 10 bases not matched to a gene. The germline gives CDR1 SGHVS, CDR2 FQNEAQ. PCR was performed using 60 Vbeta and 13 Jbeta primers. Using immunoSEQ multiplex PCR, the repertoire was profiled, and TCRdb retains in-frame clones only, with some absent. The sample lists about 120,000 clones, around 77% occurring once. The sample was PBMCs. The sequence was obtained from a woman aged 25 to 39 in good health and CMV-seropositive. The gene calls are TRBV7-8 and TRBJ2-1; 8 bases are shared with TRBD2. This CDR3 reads CASSLDLGLAVYEQFF. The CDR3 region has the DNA TGTGCCAGCAGCTTAGATCTAGGACTAGCAGTGTATGAGCAGTTCTTC.